The next 12 T cell receptor beta chains were all read from a single sample in a study of a mutant IDH1 vaccine in newly diagnosed glioma. Antigens of these TCRs are unknown. The sample's time point: week 11, during vaccination. Each vaccine dose was 300 ug of mutant IDH1 20-mer peptide, with topical imiquimod. Libraries were prepared by immunoSEQ multiplex PCR; TCRdb keeps only in-frame clonotypes and omits some of them. This sample carries 31,000 or so clones, approximately 78% of them seen once, and the ten largest clones take 24%. The source material was PBMCs, sampled from a glioma patient whose treatment included an IDH1 peptide vaccine. The receptors originated from a man aged 25 to 45 with glioma.

This clone turned up a few times. V usage is TRBV29-1 and J usage is TRBJ1-1; D is possibly TRBD1 (5 bases). Trimming pared 6 bases from V and 0 bases from J, leaving 11 bases between. Germline V lookup: CDR1 SQVTM, CDR2 ANQGSEA. The CDR3 loop spans 13 amino acids. CDR3 region: CSVDGTLNTEAFF. Written as DNA, the CDR3 is TGCAGCGTCGACGGGACGTTGAACACTGAAGCTTTCTTT. Looking up the rest from reference TRBV29-1 and TRBJ1-1 gives the full variable domain: SAVISQKPSRDICQRGTSLTIQCQVDSQVTMMFWYRQQPGQSLTLIATANQGSEATYESGFVIDKFPISRPNLTFSTLTVSNMSPEDSSIYLCSVDGTLNTEAFFGQGTRLTVV.

This chain uses TRBV2 with TRBJ1-2; D remains ambiguous. The V end was cut by 6 bases, the J end by 3 bases, with 8 bases between. This CDR3 has 12 residues. CDR1 SNHLY and CDR2 FYNNEI come from the germline V gene. CDR3 sequence (DNA): TGTGCCAGCAGGCGGGCAGACTATGGCTACACCTTC. Translating it yields CASRRADYGYTF.

CDR3 sequence: CATGLALHRYADTQYF. CDR3 coding DNA: TGTGCCACCGGACTAGCGCTACACAGATACGCAGATACGCAGTATTTT. The gene calls are TRBV28 and TRBJ2-3; TRBD2 aligns across 9 bases. Germline V gene data show CDR1 as MDHEN and CDR2 as SYDVKM. The CDR3 consists of 16 residues. Unmatched junction bases numbered 15, after V lost 10 bases and J lost 4 bases.

V and J are TRBV27 and TRBJ1-1; no definite D call. CDR1 and CDR2 from the germline V gene are MNHEY and SMNVEV (reference sequence). CDR3 length equals 15 residues. V gave up 5 bases and J gave up 1 base, with 14 bases separating them. As DNA, the CDR3 is TGTGCCAGCAGTCCGCTAAGGGTTCGGAACACTGAAGCTTTCTTT. The encoded protein is CASSPLRVRNTEAFF.

Points on this clone: At one end the junction does not follow the germline gene, possibly because of a read error. The chain uses TRBV27 and TRBJ2-1, with TRBD1 identical over 7 bases. In germline, CDR1 is MNHEY, CDR2 SMNVEV (reference sequence). There are 16 residues in the CDR3. The CDR3 is CASSLSPQITGDEQFF. DNA for the CDR3: TGTGCCAGCAGTCTATCACCCCAAATAACAGGGGATGAGCAGTTCTTC.

This chain uses TRBV5-6 with TRBJ1-1; tentative D call: TRBD1 (6 bases). This CDR3 comprises 16 residues. Germline assignment: CDR1 SGHDT and CDR2 YYEEEE. Trimming cost V 3 bases and J 6 bases, with 21 bases left between them. The CDR3 DNA reads TGTGCCAGCAGCTCACCCCAACAGGGAGGACACCCTGAAGCTTTCTTT. Its protein is CASSSPQQGGHPEAFF.

This clone has more than one count but fewer than ten. V is TRBV5-6 and J is TRBJ1-5; 10 bases are a match to TRBD1. The CDR3 sequence is 15 residues long. V shed 2 bases and J 3 bases; nucleotides not matched to a gene: 2. CDR1 is SGHDT and CDR2 is YYEEEE in the germline V gene. For the CDR3, the DNA is TGTGCCAGCAGCTTCGGGACAGGGGACAATCAGCCCCAGCATTTT. Protein sequence: CASSFGTGDNQPQHF.

V gene TRBV7-2 combines with J gene TRBJ1-3; the D is unclear. In germline, CDR1 is SGHTA, CDR2 FQGNSA. Trimming removed 5 bases at V and 0 bases at J, with 8 bases between. The CDR3 covers 14 residues. The CDR3 coding sequence is TGTGCCAGCAGCCCAGAGTACTCTGGAAACACCATATATTTT. Protein product: CASSPEYSGNTIYF. The whole variable domain, filled in from reference TRBV7-2 and TRBJ1-3, reads GAGVSQSPSNKVTEKGKDVELRCDPISGHTALYWYRQSLGQGLEFLIYFQGNSAPDKSGLPSDRFSAERTGGSVSTLTIQRTQQEDSAVYLCASSPEYSGNTIYFGEGSWLTVV.

J is TRBJ1-4 and V is TRBV6-1; 8 bases line up with TRBD1. Germline values: CDR1 MNHNS, CDR2 SASEGT. J lost 5 bases, V lost 6 bases, and 5 bases had no gene match. The length of the CDR3 is 14 residues. CDR3 loop: CASSRDRSNEKLFF. CDR3 in DNA: TGTGCCAGCAGCCGGGACAGGAGCAATGAAAAACTGTTTTTT.

This CDR3 reads CASSVVGGVAYEQYF. In DNA, the CDR3 is TGTGCCAGCAGCGTAGTAGGGGGGGTGGCCTACGAGCAGTACTTC. This sequence joins TRBV9 and TRBJ2-7, with D tentatively TRBD2 (7 bases). The germline V and J ends were trimmed by 0 bases and 2 bases, with 12 bases remaining between them. The CDR3 is made up of 15 amino acids. Germline loops: CDR1 SGDLS, CDR2 YYNGEE. The whole variable domain, remainder taken from reference TRBV9 and TRBJ2-7, is DSGVTQTPKHLITATGQRVTLRCSPRSGDLSVYWYQQSLDQGLQFLIQYYNGEERAKGNILERFSAQQFPDLHSELNLSSLELGDSALYFCASSVVGGVAYEQYFGPGTRLTVT.

The CDR3 here is CASSDRVDGYTF. The DNA of the CDR3 is TGTGCCAGCAGTGACAGGGTAGATGGCTACACCTTC. This chain uses TRBV6-1 with TRBJ1-2; possibly TRBD1 for D (5 bases). Trimming stripped 3 bases from V and 6 bases from J, with 8 bases between. The CDR3 spans 12 residues. Germline V CDR1 and CDR2: MNHNS, SASEGT.

This chain connects TRBV19 to TRBJ2-7, with D tentatively TRBD2 (7 bases). V gave up 0 bases and J gave up 5 bases, with 14 bases separating them. Germline CDR1 LNHDA, CDR2 SQIVND (reference sequence). CDR3 length equals 15 residues. CDR3 nucleotide sequence: TGTGCCAGTAGTATAGATCGGGGGGCGCACAACGAGCAGTACTTC. Translated, it gives CASSIDRGAHNEQYF.